This is a list of T cell receptor beta chains from one sample in a study of beta chain features in type 1 diabetes. Sequencing was performed with immunoSEQ multiplex PCR; in TCRdb, only in-frame clones are kept and a portion is missing. The table lists around 250,000 clones, roughly two thirds of them singletons. Sequencing input: naive CD4+ T cells from blood. Source of these receptors: a man aged 25 to 40 in good health. The CDR3 runs from the conserved cysteine through the conserved F or W. The D gene is left open where the match is weak.

v_gene	d_gene	CDR3aa
TRBV6-6	.	CASSSPRDSGTQYF
TRBV18	.	CASSTQGKDNEQFF
TRBV30	.	CAWSQGSGANVLTF
TRBV7-2	.	CASSLWGSTDTQYF
TRBV10-3	.	CAISGRGPLDEQQFF
TRBV29-1	.	CSVALGTENYGYTF
TRBV15	.	CATSRAPREPDTQYF
TRBV7-2	.	CASSSGVGQPQHF
TRBV30	TRBD2	CAWSPLSAGGRNEQFF
TRBV7-2	.	CASSLSYEQYF
TRBV23-1	.	CAVKWGTWPHTQYF
TRBV29-1	TRBD2	CSGTSGAGAPTDTQYF
TRBV19	TRBD2	CASTTGTSVKTQYF
TRBV7-9	.	CASSPRDGGEAYEQYF
TRBV18	.	CASSPDTVVTGELFF
TRBV15	.	CATSRVAELGLLYF
TRBV30	.	CAWSVWSTGELFF
TRBV30	TRBD1	CAWSSDRDQFF
TRBV20-1	.	CSAKGVPEAFF
TRBV30	TRBD2	CACVPGLASYEQYF
TRBV7-2	.	CASSLEQGPKNIQYF
TRBV15	.	CATSRDPGLLTYNEQFF
TRBV25-1	.	CASSNGDAYNSPLHF
TRBV9	.	CASSVATGETQYF
TRBV9	.	CASSVKARGTSTDTQYF
TRBV18	.	CASSPGRTSGANVLTF
TRBV30	TRBD2	CAWNQKGTSLSNEQFF
TRBV25-1	TRBD1	CASTEGQGHSDEQYF
TRBV15	.	CATSRDLAGTDTQYF
TRBV29-1	.	CSVERGANVLTF
TRBV20-1	.	CSVILANIQYF
TRBV9	TRBD2	CASSVTSGYSYEQYF
TRBV30	TRBD1	CAWSRDRGYEQYF
TRBV6-6	TRBD2	CASSSLAGTGETQYF
TRBV18	.	CASSPTGFTGELFF
TRBV5-8	.	CASSSFLVSTSYNEQFF
TRBV11-2	.	CASSLEVQGSLTDTQYF
TRBV14	.	CASGQYKNIQYF
TRBV5-1	.	CASSLGGTPLSMAFF
TRBV15	.	CATSRDWPSGGHEQFF
TRBV10-3	.	CAISEPRGAETQYF
TRBV30	.	CAWQSGTVAKNIQYF
TRBV30	.	CAWSFSADTQYF
TRBV30	TRBD1	CAWSSPGQGRSPLHF
TRBV5-6	.	CASSHYNEQFF
TRBV30	.	CAWIRGTRLDTQYF
TRBV29-1	.	CSVVIRYSYNGQFF
TRBV7-2	.	CASSSPNTDTQYF
TRBV23-1	.	CASSLQAHLNTEAFF
TRBV29-1	TRBD2	CSVALMARTSSRGEQFF
TRBV30	TRBD2	CAWRAGVVDTQYF
TRBV30	.	CAWSVQVTSYEQYF
TRBV14	TRBD1	CASSQTPGQGAVGYTF
TRBV9	TRBD2	CASSVAAGTSAKYNEQFF
TRBV9	TRBD2	CASSGLAGVPYEQYF